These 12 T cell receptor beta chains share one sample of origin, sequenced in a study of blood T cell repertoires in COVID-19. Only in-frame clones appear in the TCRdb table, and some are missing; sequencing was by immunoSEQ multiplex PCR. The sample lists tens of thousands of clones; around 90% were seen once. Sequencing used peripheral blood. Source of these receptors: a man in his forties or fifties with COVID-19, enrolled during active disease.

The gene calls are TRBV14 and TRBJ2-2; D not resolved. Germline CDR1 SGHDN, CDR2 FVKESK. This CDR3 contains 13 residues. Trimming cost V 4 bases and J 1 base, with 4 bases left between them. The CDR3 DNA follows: TGTGCCAGCAGCCCCTGGAACACCGGGGAGCTGTTTTTT. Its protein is CASSPWNTGELFF. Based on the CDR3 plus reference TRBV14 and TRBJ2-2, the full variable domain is EAGVTQFPSHSVIEKGQTVTLRCDPISGHDNLYWYRRVMGKEIKFLLHFVKESKQDESGMPNNRFLAERTGGTYSTLKVQPAELEDSGVYFCASSPWNTGELFFGEGSRLTVL.

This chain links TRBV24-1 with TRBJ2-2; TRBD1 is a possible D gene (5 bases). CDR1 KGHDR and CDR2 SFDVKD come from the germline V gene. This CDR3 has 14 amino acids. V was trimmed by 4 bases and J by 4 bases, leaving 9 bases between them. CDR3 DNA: TGTGCCACCAGTGAAGGGGTTGCCACCGGGGAGCTGTTTTTT. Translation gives CATSEGVATGELFF.

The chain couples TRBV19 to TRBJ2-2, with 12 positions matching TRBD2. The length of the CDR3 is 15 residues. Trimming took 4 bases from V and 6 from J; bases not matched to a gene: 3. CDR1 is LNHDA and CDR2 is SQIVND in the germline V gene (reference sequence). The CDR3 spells CASSRLAGVPGELFF. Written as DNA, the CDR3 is TGTGCCAGTAGTAGACTAGCGGGAGTCCCCGGGGAGCTGTTTTTT.

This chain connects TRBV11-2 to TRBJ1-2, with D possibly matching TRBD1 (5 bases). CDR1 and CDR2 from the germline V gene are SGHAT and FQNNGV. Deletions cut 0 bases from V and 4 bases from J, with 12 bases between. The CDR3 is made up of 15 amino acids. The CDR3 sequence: CASSLEDRSFYGYTF. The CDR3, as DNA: TGTGCCAGCAGCTTAGAAGACAGATCCTTCTATGGCTACACCTTC.

This CDR3 is CASSTPASGRGEQYF. The CDR3 region has the DNA TGTGCCAGCAGTACCCCCGCTAGCGGGAGAGGCGAGCAGTACTTC. The rearrangement joins TRBV6-5 to TRBJ2-7; 10 bases are a match to TRBD2. V shed 5 bases, J shed 6 bases, and the junction held 10 bases outside the gene matches. Germline assignment: CDR1 MNHEY and CDR2 SVGAGI. The CDR3 sequence is 15 residues long.

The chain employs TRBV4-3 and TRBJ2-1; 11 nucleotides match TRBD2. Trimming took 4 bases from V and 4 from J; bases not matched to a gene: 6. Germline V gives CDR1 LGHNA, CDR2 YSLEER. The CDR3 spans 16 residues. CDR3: CASSRTSGRPYNEQFF. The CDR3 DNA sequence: TGCGCCAGCAGCCGAACTAGCGGGAGACCTTACAATGAGCAGTTCTTC.

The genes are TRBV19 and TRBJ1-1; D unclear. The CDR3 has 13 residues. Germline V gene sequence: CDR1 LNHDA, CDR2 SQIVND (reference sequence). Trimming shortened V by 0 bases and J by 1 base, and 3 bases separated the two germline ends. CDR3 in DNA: TGTGCCAGTAGTATAGACAGGAACACTGAAGCTTTCTTT. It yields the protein CASSIDRNTEAFF.

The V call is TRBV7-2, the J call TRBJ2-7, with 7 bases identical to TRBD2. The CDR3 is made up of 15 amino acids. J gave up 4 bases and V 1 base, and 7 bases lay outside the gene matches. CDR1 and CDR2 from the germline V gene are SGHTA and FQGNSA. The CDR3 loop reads CASSLDPREWYEQYF. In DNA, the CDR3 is TGTGCCAGCAGCTTAGATCCGCGGGAGTGGTACGAGCAGTACTTC.

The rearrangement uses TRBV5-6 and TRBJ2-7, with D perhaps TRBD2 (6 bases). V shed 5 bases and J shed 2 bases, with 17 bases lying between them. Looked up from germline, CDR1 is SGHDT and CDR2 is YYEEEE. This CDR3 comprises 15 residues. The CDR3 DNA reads TGTGCCAGCAGGCGGGGAAGGCCGATAGCCTACGAGCAGTACTTC. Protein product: CASRRGRPIAYEQYF.

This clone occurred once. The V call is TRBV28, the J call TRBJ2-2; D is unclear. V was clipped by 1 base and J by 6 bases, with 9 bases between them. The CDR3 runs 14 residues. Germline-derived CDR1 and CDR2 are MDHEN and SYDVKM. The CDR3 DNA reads TGTGCCAGCAGTTTATTTAGTGTGGCCGGGGAGCTGTTTTTT. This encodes CASSLFSVAGELFF.

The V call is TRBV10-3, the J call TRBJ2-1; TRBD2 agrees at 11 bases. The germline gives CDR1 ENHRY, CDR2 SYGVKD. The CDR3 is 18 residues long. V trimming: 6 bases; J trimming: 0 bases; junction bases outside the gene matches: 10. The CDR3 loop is CAISDSGRAEISYNEQFF. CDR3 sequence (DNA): TGTGCCATCAGCGATAGCGGGAGGGCCGAAATCTCCTACAATGAGCAGTTCTTC.

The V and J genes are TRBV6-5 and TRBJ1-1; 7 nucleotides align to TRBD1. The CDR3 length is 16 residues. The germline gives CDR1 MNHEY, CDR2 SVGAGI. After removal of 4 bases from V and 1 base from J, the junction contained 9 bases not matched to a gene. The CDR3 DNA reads TGTGCCAGCAGTTTGCTTCCGGGACAGCAGAACACTGAAGCTTTCTTT. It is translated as CASSLLPGQQNTEAFF.